A selection of T cell receptor beta chains follows, all from one sample in a study of T cells in Graves' hyperthyroidism and ophthalmopathy. TCRdb recomputed calls from the multiplex PCR reads with MiXCR, one row per CDR3 protein. The sample records 200,000 to 250,000 distinct CDR3 sequences, roughly 18% being singletons. The sequencing sample was made of blood. All receptors derive from a man in his fifties with Graves' hyperthyroidism. CDR3s include the opening cysteine and the closing phenylalanine or tryptophan. D genes are given only for firm matches. Only part of the rows carry a size: once, few, many, or a class if the clone is expanded.

13 | TRBJ2-1 | many | - | TRBV5-1 | TGCGCCAGCAGCTTGGCGGGAGAGGGTGAGCAGTTCTTC | CASSLAGEGEQFF
15 | TRBJ1-2 | - | TRBD1 | TRBV20-1 | TGCAGTGCTATGCCTCGGGACAGGGGCCTCTATGGCTACACCTTC | CSAMPRDRGLYGYTF
10 | TRBJ2-1 | many | - | TRBV2 | TGTGCCAGCAGAATCACGGCCCAGTTCTTC | CASRITAQFF
15 | TRBJ2-7 | few | TRBD1 | TRBV19 | TGTGCCAGTAGTAGACGACCGGGACAGCAAAACGAGCAGTACTTC | CASSRRPGQQNEQYF
15 | TRBJ2-1 | many | - | TRBV5-1 | TGCGCCAGCAGCTCCCTCGCGAGCACGAGCAATGAGCAGTTCTTC | CASSSLASTSNEQFF
17 | TRBJ1-6 | once | - | TRBV27 | TGTGCCAGCAGTTTAGCTTCGGGGGGGAACTATAATTCACCCCTCCACTTT | CASSLASGGNYNSPLHF
13 | TRBJ2-7 | many | - | TRBV28 | TGTGCCAGCGTGGGAGGGGGCAGGGACGAGCAGTACTTC | CASVGGGRDEQYF
12 | TRBJ2-5 | - | - | TRBV7-9 | TGTGCCAGCAGCCGGGCTGGGGAGACCCAGTACTTC | CASSRAGETQYF
16 | TRBJ2-7 | many | TRBD2 | TRBV6-1 | TGTGCCAGCAGAGAAATCCCACTAGCGGGCCCCCACGAGCAGTACTTC | CASREIPLAGPHEQYF
14 | TRBJ1-6 | - | - | TRBV9 | TGTGCCAGCAGCCCCACCCACGGAAATTCACCCCTCCACTTT | CASSPTHGNSPLHF
13 | TRBJ2-1 | many | - | TRBV5-1 | TGCGCCAGCAGCTTGGTGGGTTGGGATGAGCAGTTCTTC | CASSLVGWDEQFF
14 | TRBJ2-5 | few | - | TRBV5-1 | TGCGCCAGCAGCTCCATGCAAGAAGGCGGGACCCAGTACTTC | CASSSMQEGGTQYF
15 | TRBJ2-7 | many | - | TRBV7-2 | TGTGCCAGCAGCTTAAGCCCGCCCACCTCCTACGAGCAGTACTTC | CASSLSPPTSYEQYF
15 | TRBJ2-2 | - | TRBD2 | TRBV30 | TGTGTCCGACGCGGACTAGCGGCCGACACCGGGGAGCTGTCTTTT | CVRRGLAADTGELSF
15 | TRBJ2-7 | many | TRBD1 | TRBV30 | TGTGCCTGGAGCGTCCGAGGGGGCTTTCTCTACGAGCAGTACTTC | CAWSVRGGFLYEQYF
17 | TRBJ2-2 | - | TRBD1 | TRBV24-1 | TGTGCCACCAGTGACTCCGGGACAGGGCGGGACACCGGGGAGCTGTTTTTT | CATSDSGTGRDTGELFF
15 | TRBJ2-5 | many | - | TRBV12-3/TRBV12-4 | TGTGCCAGCAGTTTGGGGCAGGGTAGGGAAGAGACCCAGTACTTC | CASSLGQGREETQYF
16 | TRBJ2-1 | few | TRBD2 | TRBV20-1 | TGCAGTGCTAGAGGTTTTGGTTCGGGAGGTAGCGATGAGCAGTTCTTC | CSARGFGSGGSDEQFF
14 | TRBJ2-4 | - | - | TRBV2 | TGTGCCAGCAGTGAATATAACTATCAAAACATTCAGTACTTC | CASSEYNYQNIQYF
16 | TRBJ2-3 | many | TRBD2 | TRBV27 | TGTGCCAGCAGTTTTAGGCTAGCGGTTAGCACAGATACGCAGTATTTT | CASSFRLAVSTDTQYF
15 | TRBJ2-7 | - | - | TRBV29-1 | TGCAGCGTTGAATTTGCGATAGGAAACTCCTACGAGCAGTACTTC | CSVEFAIGNSYEQYF
14 | TRBJ1-2 | many | - | TRBV3-1 | TGTGCCAGCAGCCAATCTGGGGTGACCTATGGCTACACCTTC | CASSQSGVTYGYTF
14 | TRBJ1-6 | - | TRBD1 | TRBV19 | TGTGCCAGTACCAGAGGACAGGGGAATTCACCCCTCCACTTT | CASTRGQGNSPLHF
16 | TRBJ2-1 | many | TRBD2 | TRBV6-5 | TGTGCCAGCAGTTACCGTAGCGGGAGTTTTGGAAATGAGCAGTTCTTC | CASSYRSGSFGNEQFF
17 | TRBJ1-2 | few | - | TRBV5-6 | TGTGCCAGCAGCTTAAGAAGGGAGGGGGACTTGGACTATGGCTACACCTTC | CASSLRREGDLDYGYTF
16 | TRBJ2-1 | many | TRBD2 | TRBV11-2 | TGTGCCAGCAGCTCCCTGGGCGGGAGGATCTACAATGAGCAGTTCTTC | CASSSLGGRIYNEQFF
16 | TRBJ2-5 | few | - | TRBV5-4 | TGTGCCAGCAGCTTGGCTGGGGGGAGAGCCCAAGAGACCCAGTACTTC | CASSLAGGRAQETQYF
15 | TRBJ2-5 | many | - | TRBV10-3 | TGTGCCATCAGTGAGCCGGGGGGCAGGCATGAGACCCAGTACTTC | CAISEPGGRHETQYF
14 | TRBJ1-1 | many | TRBD1 | TRBV28 | TGTGCCAGCAGTTTCGACAGGGAGATCACTGAAGCTTTCTTT | CASSFDREITEAFF
13 | TRBJ2-1 | few | - | TRBV7-2 | TGTGCCAGCAGCTCCTTTACCCCGGGCGAGCAGTTCTTC | CASSSFTPGEQFF
16 | TRBJ1-6 | - | TRBD1 | TRBV7-2 | TGTGCCAGCAGCGACCACAGGGGAGGGCAGAATTCACCCCTCCACTTT | CASSDHRGGQNSPLHF
16 | TRBJ2-7 | many | TRBD1 | TRBV27 | TGTGCCAGCAGTTTGTTTCGTGGGACAGGGTCGTACGAGCAGTACTTC | CASSLFRGTGSYEQYF
17 | TRBJ2-3 | - | TRBD2 | TRBV5-4 | TGTGCCAGCAGCTTGGGTCTGAGCGGGAGTTACACAGATACGCAGTATTTT | CASSLGLSGSYTDTQYF
18 | TRBJ2-7 | many | TRBD2 | TRBV20-1 | TGCAGTGCTAGAGTATCAACTAGCGGGAGGGCGATGTACTACGAGCAGTACTTC | CSARVSTSGRAMYYEQYF
17 | TRBJ2-5 | - | - | TRBV12-3/TRBV12-4 | TGTGCCAGCAGTTTAGCGCGGACTACAACGCTCCAAGAGACCCAGTACTTC | CASSLARTTTLQETQYF
14 | TRBJ1-2 | many | - | TRBV10-3 | TGTGCCATCACCGAGTCGGGCAGAGCGGGAGGCTACACCTTC | CAITESGRAGGYTF
15 | TRBJ2-2 | few | - | TRBV5-1 | TGCGCCAGCAGCCGGGGCGATGGTGACACCGGGGAGCTGTTTTTT | CASSRGDGDTGELFF
15 | TRBJ2-2 | - | TRBD1 | TRBV11-3 | TGTGCCAGCAGCAGAGACAGGGGAAGCACCGGGGAGCTGTTTTTT | CASSRDRGSTGELFF
16 | TRBJ1-5 | - | TRBD1 | TRBV6-1 | TGTGCCAGCAGCGAAACCCCAGGGGGCCTCAATCAGCCCCAGCATTTT | CASSETPGGLNQPQHF
14 | TRBJ2-5 | many | - | TRBV28 | TGTGCCAGCAGTTTATGGGACAGAAAAGAGACCCAGTACTTC | CASSLWDRKETQYF
19 | TRBJ1-5 | - | TRBD1 | TRBV19 | TGTGCCAGTAGTCCCAGAGCTTGGACAGGGCCAAATAGCAATCAGCCCCAGCATTTT | CASSPRAWTGPNSNQPQHF
15 | TRBJ2-7 | many | - | TRBV4-1 | TGCGCCAGCAGCCAAGCTAAGGGTGCGATAGCCGAGCAGTACTTC | CASSQAKGAIAEQYF
16 | TRBJ2-3 | many | - | TRBV7-2 | TGTGCCAGCAGCTTCCACGCCTCGTCTACCCCCGATACGCAGTATTTT | CASSFHASSTPDTQYF
15 | TRBJ2-1 | many | TRBD1 | TRBV18 | TGTGCCAGCTCACCGAGACAGGGGTCAAACAATGAGCAGTTCTTC | CASSPRQGSNNEQFF
18 | TRBJ2-1 | few | TRBD2 | TRBV11-2 | TGTGCCAGCAGCCAAGCCCCGGGACTAGCGGAACCCTACAATGAGCAGTTCTTC | CASSQAPGLAEPYNEQFF
14 | TRBJ2-2 | - | - | TRBV30 | TGTGCCTGGGGCCAGGGGACCTACACCGGGGAGCTGTTTTTT | CAWGQGTYTGELFF
15 | TRBJ2-7 | - | - | TRBV7-2 | TGTGCCAGCAGCTGGGTGGAGACGGTCGATTACGAGCAGTACTTC | CASSWVETVDYEQYF
15 | TRBJ1-1 | many | - | TRBV4-1 | TGCGCCAGCAGCCAAGATGGAGATTTGAACACTGAAGCTTTCTTT | CASSQDGDLNTEAFF
14 | TRBJ2-7 | many | TRBD1 | TRBV27 | TGTGCCAGCAGTGATGGACAGGGTCCATACGAGCAGTACTTC | CASSDGQGPYEQYF
14 | TRBJ2-1 | many | - | TRBV7-2 | TGTGCCAGCAGCTTAGTAGGGAGGGGGAATGAGCAGTTCTTC | CASSLVGRGNEQFF
16 | TRBJ2-2 | few | TRBD2 | TRBV5-1 | TGCGCCAGCAGCTGGGGGACTAGCGGGATGTTCGGGGAGCTGTTTTTT | CASSWGTSGMFGELFF
12 | TRBJ2-1 | once | TRBD1 | TRBV12-3/TRBV12-4 | TGTGCCAGCAGTTCATGGGACAGGGGAGTTTTCTTC | CASSSWDRGVFF
15 | TRBJ2-5 | - | TRBD1 | TRBV7-9 | TGTGCCAGCAGCCCCGGGACAGGGGTAGGAGAGACCCAGTACTTC | CASSPGTGVGETQYF
12 | TRBJ1-2 | many | - | TRBV28 | TGTGCCAGCAGTTTACCTAACTATGGCTACACCTTC | CASSLPNYGYTF
15 | TRBJ2-3 | - | TRBD2 | TRBV18 | TGTGCCAGCTCACAGACTAGCGGGGCACCAGATACGCAGTATTTT | CASSQTSGAPDTQYF
14 | TRBJ2-1 | few | - | TRBV13 | TGTGCCAGCAGCCTCTGGACCAAGTACAATGAGCAGTTCTTC | CASSLWTKYNEQFF
15 | TRBJ1-2 | few | - | TRBV28 | TGTGCCAGCACCAACTTGTCAGGTACCCTGTCTGGCTACACCTTC | CASTNLSGTLSGYTF